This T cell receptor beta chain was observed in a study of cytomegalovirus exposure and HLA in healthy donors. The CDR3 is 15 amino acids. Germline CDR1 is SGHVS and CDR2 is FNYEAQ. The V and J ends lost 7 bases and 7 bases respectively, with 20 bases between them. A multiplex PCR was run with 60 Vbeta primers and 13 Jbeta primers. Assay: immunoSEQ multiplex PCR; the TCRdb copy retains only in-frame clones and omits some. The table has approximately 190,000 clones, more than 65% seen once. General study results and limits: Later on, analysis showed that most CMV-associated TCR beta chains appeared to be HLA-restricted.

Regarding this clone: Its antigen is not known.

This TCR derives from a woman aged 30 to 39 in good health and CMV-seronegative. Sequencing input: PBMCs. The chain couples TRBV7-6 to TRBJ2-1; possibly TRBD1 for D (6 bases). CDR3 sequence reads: CASTLTQVRGNEQFF. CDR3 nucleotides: TGTGCCAGCACCCTCACGCAAGTCAGGGGAAATGAGCAGTTCTTC.